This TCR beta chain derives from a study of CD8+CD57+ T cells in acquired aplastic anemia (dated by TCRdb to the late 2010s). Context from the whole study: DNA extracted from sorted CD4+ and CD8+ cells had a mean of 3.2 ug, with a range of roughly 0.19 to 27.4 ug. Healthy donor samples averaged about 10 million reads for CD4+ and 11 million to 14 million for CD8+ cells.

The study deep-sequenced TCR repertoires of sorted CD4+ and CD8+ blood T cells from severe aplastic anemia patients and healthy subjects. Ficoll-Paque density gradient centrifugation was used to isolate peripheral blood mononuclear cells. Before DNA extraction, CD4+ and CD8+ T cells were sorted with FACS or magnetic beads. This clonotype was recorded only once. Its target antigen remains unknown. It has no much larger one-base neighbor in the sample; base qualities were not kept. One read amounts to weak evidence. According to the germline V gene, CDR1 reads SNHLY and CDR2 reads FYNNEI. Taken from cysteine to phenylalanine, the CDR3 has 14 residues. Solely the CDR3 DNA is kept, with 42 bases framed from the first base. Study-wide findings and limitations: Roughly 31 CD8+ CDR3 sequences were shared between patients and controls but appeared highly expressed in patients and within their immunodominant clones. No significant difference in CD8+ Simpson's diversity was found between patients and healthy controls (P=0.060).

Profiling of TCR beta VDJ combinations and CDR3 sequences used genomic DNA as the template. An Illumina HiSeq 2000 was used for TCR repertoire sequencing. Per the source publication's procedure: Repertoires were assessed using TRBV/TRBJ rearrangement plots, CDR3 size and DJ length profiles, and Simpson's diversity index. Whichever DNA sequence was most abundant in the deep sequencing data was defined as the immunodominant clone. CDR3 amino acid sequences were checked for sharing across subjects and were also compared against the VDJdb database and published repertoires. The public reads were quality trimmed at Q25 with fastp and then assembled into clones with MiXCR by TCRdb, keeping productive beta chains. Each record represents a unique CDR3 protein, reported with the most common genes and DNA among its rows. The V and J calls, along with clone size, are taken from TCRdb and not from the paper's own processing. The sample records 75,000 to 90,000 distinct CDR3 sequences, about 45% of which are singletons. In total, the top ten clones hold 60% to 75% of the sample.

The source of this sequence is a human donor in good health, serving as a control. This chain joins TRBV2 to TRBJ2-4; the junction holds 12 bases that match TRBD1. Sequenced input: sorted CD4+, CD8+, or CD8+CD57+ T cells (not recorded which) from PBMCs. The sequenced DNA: TGTGCGTACGGGACAGGGGGCGCGGGTAACATTCAGTACTTC. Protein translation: CAYGTGGAGNIQYF.